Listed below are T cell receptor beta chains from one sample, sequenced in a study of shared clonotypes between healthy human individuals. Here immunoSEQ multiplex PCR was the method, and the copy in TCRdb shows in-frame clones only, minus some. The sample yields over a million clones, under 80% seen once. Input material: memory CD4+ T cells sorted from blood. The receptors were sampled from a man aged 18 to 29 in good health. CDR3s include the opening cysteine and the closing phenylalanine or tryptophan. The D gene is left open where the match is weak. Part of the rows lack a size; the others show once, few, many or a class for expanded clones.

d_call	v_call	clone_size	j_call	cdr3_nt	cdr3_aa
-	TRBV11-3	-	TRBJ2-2	TGTGCCAGCAGCGTAAACGGGGTGACCGGGGAGCTGTTTTTT	CASSVNGVTGELFF
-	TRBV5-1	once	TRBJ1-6	TGCGCCAGCAGCCCTCAAGGGGGGAATAATTCACCCCTCCACTTT	CASSPQGGNNSPLHF
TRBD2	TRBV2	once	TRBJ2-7	TGTGCCAGCAGTGGGGCTAGCGGGATCTCCTACGAGCAGTACTTC	CASSGASGISYEQYF
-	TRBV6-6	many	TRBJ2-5	TGTGCCAGCAGTCCAGGGCTAGCTGAGACCCAGTACTTC	CASSPGLAETQYF
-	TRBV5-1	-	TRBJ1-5	TGCGCCAGCAGCTTTGCCGGGGGCTCTAATCAGCCCCAGCATTTT	CASSFAGGSNQPQHF
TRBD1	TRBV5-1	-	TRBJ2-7	TGCGCCAGCAGCTTTTGGACAGGTGGGATTCAGTACTTC	CASSFWTGGIQYF
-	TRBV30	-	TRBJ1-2	TGTGCCTGGAGAACCCCCCCAATGGGAAACTATGGCTACACCTTC	CAWRTPPMGNYGYTF
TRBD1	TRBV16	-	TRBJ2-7	TGTGCCAGCAGCCAATGGGGACAGGGCTACGAGCAGTACTTC	CASSQWGQGYEQYF
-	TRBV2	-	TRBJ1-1	TGTGCCAGCAGCCTACAATGGGAAGCTTTCTTT	CASSLQWEAFF
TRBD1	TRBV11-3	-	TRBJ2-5	TGTGCCAGCAGCTTGGGACAGGCGATACACCAAGAGACCCAGTACTTC	CASSLGQAIHQETQYF
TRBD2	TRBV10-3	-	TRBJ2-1	TGTGCCATCAGTGTAGGACTAGCTCAGTACAATGAGCAGTTCTTC	CAISVGLAQYNEQFF
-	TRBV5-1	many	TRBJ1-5	TGCGCCAGCAGTACGGACCTTAATCAGCCCCAGCATTTT	CASSTDLNQPQHF
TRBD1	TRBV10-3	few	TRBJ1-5	TGTGCCATCAGTGAGGGACAGGGGGTGGGTCAGCCCCAGCATTTT	CAISEGQGVGQPQHF
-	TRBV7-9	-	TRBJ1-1	TGTGCCAGCAGCGTAAGAACGAACACTGAAGCTTTCTTT	CASSVRTNTEAFF
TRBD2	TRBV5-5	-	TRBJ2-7	TGTGCCAGCAGCCGGGCGGGCGTAGCGGGGGGCTACGAGCAGTACTTC	CASSRAGVAGGYEQYF
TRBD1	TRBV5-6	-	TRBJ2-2	TGTGCCAGCAGCTACGGGACAGGGGGATTGGGCGGGGAGCTGTTTTTT	CASSYGTGGLGGELFF
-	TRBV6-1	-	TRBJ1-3	TGTGCCAGTCAAACAAATCCCTCTGGAAACACCATATATTTT	CASQTNPSGNTIYF
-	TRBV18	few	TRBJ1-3	TGTGCCAGCTCACCGGGACCGAACTCTGGAAACACCATATATTTT	CASSPGPNSGNTIYF
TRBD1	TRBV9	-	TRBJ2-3	TGTGCCAGCAGCCCCGGTCCCGGGACAGGGTCAGATACGCAGTATTTT	CASSPGPGTGSDTQYF
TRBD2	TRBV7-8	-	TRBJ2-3	TGTGCCAGCAGCAAAAGGACTAGCGGGGGACACACAGATACGCAGTATTTT	CASSKRTSGGHTDTQYF
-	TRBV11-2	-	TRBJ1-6	TGTGCCAGCAGCTCACCCGGGCCCCTAATTGATTCACCCCTCCACTTT	CASSSPGPLIDSPLHF
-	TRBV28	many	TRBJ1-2	TGTGCCAGCAGCCCCACTTCAGCAGGGAAAGCTTATGGCTACACCTTC	CASSPTSAGKAYGYTF
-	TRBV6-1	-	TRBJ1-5	TGTGCCAGCAGTTGGGGGGGGCAGGGCGAGGGGCCCCAGCATTTT	CASSWGGQGEGPQHF
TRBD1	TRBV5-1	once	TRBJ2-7	TGCGCCAGCAGCTTGGCCGGGACAGGGAGAACCTACGAGCAGTACTTC	CASSLAGTGRTYEQYF
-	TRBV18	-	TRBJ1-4	TGTGCCAGCTCACCACGAGGGGGAACTAATGAAAAACTGTTTTTT	CASSPRGGTNEKLFF
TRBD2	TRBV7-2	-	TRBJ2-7	TGTGCCAGCAGCTGGGGGGGCTCCTACGAGCAGTACTTC	CASSWGGSYEQYF
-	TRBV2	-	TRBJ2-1	TGTGCCAGCAGTCCAAACGGGAGATACAATGAGCAGTTCTTC	CASSPNGRYNEQFF
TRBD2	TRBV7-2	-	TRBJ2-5	TGTGCCAGCAGCTTCGCCGGGACTAGCGGACAAGAGACCCAGTACTTC	CASSFAGTSGQETQYF
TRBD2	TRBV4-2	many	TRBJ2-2	TGTGCCAGCAGCCAGGCCGGGACTAGCCCAGCCGGGGAGCTGTTTTTT	CASSQAGTSPAGELFF
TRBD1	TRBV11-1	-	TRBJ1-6	TGTGCCAGCAGCTCCGGACAGGGGAACTCACCCCTCCACTTT	CASSSGQGNSPLHF
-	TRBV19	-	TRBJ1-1	TGTGCCAGTACCGAACGGGGAATCGGTGAAGCTTTCTTT	CASTERGIGEAFF
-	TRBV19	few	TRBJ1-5	TGTGCCAGTAGTATCCAGGCCTCGTTCAATCAGCCCCAGCATTTT	CASSIQASFNQPQHF
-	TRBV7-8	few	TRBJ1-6	TGTGCCACCCACAGTGCGAGCTCCTATAATTCACCCCTCCACTTT	CATHSASSYNSPLHF
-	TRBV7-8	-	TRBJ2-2	TGTGCCAGCAGCTTAGTGGAGGTCGCGAACACCGGGGAGCTGTTTTTT	CASSLVEVANTGELFF
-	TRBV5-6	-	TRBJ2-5	TGTGCCAGCAGCTACTACCTACTGGAGACCCAGTACTTC	CASSYYLLETQYF
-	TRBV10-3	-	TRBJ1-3	TGTGCCACTCTGGACAGTAACTCTGGAAACACCATATATTTT	CATLDSNSGNTIYF
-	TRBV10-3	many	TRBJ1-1	TGTGCCATCCGAAGCATAAACACTGAAGCTTTCTTT	CAIRSINTEAFF
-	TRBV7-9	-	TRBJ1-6	TGTGCCAGCAGCCTAAGCTCGGTATCTTCACCCCTCCACTTT	CASSLSSVSSPLHF
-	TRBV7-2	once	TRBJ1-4	TGTGCCAGCAGCTTAGTAGGGTATGCAACTAATGAAAAACTGTTTTTT	CASSLVGYATNEKLFF
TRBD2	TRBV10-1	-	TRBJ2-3	TGCGCCAGCAGTGCACAAGCGGGAGGATGGGCAGATACGCAGTATTTT	CASSAQAGGWADTQYF
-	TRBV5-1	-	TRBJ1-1	TGCGCCAGCAGCCTCTCCAGGGGTGCTATAGGAAACACTGAAGCTTTCTTT	CASSLSRGAIGNTEAFF
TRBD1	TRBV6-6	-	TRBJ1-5	TGTGCCAGCAGTTCCCCGGGACAGGGGGCACGTCAGCCCCAGCATTTT	CASSSPGQGARQPQHF
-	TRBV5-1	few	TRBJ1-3	TGCGCCAGCAGCTTGGTGGGGACTTCGCACTCTGGAAACACCATATATTTT	CASSLVGTSHSGNTIYF